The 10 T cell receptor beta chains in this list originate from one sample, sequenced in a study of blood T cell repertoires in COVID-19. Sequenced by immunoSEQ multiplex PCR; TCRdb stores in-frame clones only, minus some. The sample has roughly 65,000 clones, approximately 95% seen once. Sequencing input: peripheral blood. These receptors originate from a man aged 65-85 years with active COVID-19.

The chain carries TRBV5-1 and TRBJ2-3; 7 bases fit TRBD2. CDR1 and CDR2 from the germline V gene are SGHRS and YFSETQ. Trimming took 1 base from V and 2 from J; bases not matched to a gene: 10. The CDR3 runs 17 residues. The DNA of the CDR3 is TGCGCCAGCAGCTTGTCGTCGGGAGGTTCCCCCACAGATACGCAGTATTTT. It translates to CASSLSSGGSPTDTQYF. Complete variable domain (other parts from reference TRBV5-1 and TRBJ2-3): KAGVTQTPRYLIKTRGQQVTLSCSPISGHRSVSWYQQTPGQGLQFLFEYFSETQRNKGNFPGRFSGRQFSNSRSEMNVSTLELGDSALYLCASSLSSGGSPTDTQYFGPGTRLTVL.

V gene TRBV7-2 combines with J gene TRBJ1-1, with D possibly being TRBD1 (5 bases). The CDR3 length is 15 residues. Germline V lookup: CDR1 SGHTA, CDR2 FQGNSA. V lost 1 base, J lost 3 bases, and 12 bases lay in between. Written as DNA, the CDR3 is TGTGCCAGCAGCTTAGACTGGGGGAGGGACACTGAAGCTTTCTTT. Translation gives CASSLDWGRDTEAFF. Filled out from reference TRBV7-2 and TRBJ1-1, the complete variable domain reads GAGVSQSPSNKVTEKGKDVELRCDPISGHTALYWYRQSLGQGLEFLIYFQGNSAPDKSGLPSDRFSAERTGGSVSTLTIQRTQQEDSAVYLCASSLDWGRDTEAFFGQGTRLTVV.

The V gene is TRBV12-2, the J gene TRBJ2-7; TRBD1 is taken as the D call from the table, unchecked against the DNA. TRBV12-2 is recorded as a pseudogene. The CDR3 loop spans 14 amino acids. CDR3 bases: TGTGCAAGTCGCCCTCGGGACAGGTCCTACGAGCAGTACGTC. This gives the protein CASRPRDRSYEQYV.

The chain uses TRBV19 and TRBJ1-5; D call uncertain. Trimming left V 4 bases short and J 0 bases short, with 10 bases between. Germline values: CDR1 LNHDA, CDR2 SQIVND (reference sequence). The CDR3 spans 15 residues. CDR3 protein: CASSSFGDSNQPQHF. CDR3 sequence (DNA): TGTGCCAGTAGTAGTTTCGGAGATAGCAATCAGCCCCAGCATTTT.

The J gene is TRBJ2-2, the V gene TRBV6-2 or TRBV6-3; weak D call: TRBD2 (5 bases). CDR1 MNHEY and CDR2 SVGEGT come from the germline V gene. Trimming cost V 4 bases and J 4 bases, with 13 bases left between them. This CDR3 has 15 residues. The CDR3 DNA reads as TGTGCCAGCAGTTTTCGAGAGAGGGCCACCGGGGAGCTGTTTTTT. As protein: CASSFRERATGELFF.

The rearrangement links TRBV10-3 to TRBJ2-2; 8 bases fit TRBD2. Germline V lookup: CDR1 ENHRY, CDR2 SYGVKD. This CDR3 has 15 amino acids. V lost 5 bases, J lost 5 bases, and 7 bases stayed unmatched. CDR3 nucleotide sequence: TGTGCCATCAGTTTCACTAGCGGAACGACCGGGGAGCTGTTTTTT. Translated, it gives CAISFTSGTTGELFF.

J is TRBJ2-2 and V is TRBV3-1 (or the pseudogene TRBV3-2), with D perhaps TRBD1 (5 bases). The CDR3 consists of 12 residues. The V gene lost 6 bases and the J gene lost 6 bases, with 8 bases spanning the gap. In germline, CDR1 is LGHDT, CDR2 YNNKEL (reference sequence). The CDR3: CASRLGPGELFF. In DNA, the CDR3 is TGTGCCAGCAGACTGGGGCCCGGGGAGCTGTTTTTT.

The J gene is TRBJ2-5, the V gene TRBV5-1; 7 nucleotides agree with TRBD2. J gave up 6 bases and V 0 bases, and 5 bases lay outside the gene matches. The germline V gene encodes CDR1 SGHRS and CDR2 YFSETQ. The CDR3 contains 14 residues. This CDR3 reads CASSLEGLQQTQYF. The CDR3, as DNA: TGCGCCAGCAGCTTGGAGGGACTACAGCAGACCCAGTACTTC.

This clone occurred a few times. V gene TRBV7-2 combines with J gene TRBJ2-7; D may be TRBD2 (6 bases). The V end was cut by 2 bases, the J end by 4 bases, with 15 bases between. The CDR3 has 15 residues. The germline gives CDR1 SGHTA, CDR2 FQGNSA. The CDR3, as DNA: TGTGCCAGCAGCTTAAAGCCGGGGGAGTTTTACGAGCAGTACTTC. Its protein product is CASSLKPGEFYEQYF. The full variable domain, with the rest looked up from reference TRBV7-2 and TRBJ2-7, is GAGVSQSPSNKVTEKGKDVELRCDPISGHTALYWYRQSLGQGLEFLIYFQGNSAPDKSGLPSDRFSAERTGGSVSTLTIQRTQQEDSAVYLCASSLKPGEFYEQYFGPGTRLTVT.

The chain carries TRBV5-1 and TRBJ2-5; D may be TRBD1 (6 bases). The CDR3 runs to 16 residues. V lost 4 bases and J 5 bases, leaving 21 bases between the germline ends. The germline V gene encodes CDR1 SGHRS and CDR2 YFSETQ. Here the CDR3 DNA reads TGCGCCAGCAGCCAGGGTCGGGTACAGGGTGCGGAGACCCAGTACTTC. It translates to CASSQGRVQGAETQYF.